This T cell receptor beta chain is drawn from a study of sequential checkpoint blockade in melanoma. Overall study context: Randomization was 1:1 between first-line nivolumab→ipilimumab and ipilimumab→nivolumab. Both treatment sequences were followed by maintenance nivolumab.

The treatment here: randomized to nivolumab then ipilimumab (arm A) or the reverse (arm B). DNA-damaging chemotherapy had not been given to any patient beforehand. Sorted cells were live CD3+CD8+, lacking CD19 and CD56, from PBMCs. TCRdb keeps only in-frame clones here, not all; method: immunoSEQ multiplex PCR. The sample lists approximately 8,400 clones, about three fifths occurring once. The V gene end was trimmed by 4 bases and the J gene end by 4 bases; junction bases not matched to a gene: 9. Germline V gene lookup returns CDR1 MNHEY and CDR2 SMNVEV (reference sequence). The CDR3 sequence is 15 residues long.

The source of this sequence is a human patient with melanoma. Some clones in this sample may be carry-over from other donors' samples. The chain has TRBV27 and TRBJ1-1; TRBD1 agrees at 7 bases. The source material was CD8+ T cells sorted from blood (inferred from file names), sampled from a patient given nivolumab and ipilimumab in sequence. CDR3 nucleotide sequence: TGTGCCAGCAGTTCCCCGACAGGGATGGTCACTGAAGCTTTCTTT. It codes for CASSSPTGMVTEAFF.